These 2 T cell receptor beta chains came from one sample sequenced in a study of cytomegalovirus exposure and HLA in healthy donors. With 60 Vbeta and 13 Jbeta primers, the PCR was carried out. Assay used: immunoSEQ multiplex PCR; TCRdb lists only in-frame clones, some missing. The sample records roughly 150,000 clones, 85% being singletons. The source material was PBMCs. The receptors stem from a boy aged 2-9 years in good health and CMV-seronegative.

The CDR3 sequence is CASSFQGALWGYTF. CDR3 nucleotides: TGTGCCAGCAGCTTTCAGGGGGCGCTTTGGGGCTACACCTTC. V and J are TRBV7-9 and TRBJ1-2; 8 nucleotides align to TRBD1. Germline lookup yields CDR1 SEHNR and CDR2 FQNEAQ (reference sequence). J lost 8 bases, V lost 3 bases, and 8 bases had no gene match. The CDR3 sequence is 14 residues long.

The CDR3 sequence: CASSHDRGREKLFF. CDR3 sequence (DNA): TGTGCCAGCAGCCACGACAGGGGGCGTGAAAAACTGTTTTTT. The chain is built from TRBV4-2 and TRBJ1-4, with 10 bases fitting TRBD1. CDR1 and CDR2 (germline): LGHNA, YNFKEQ. The CDR3 contains 14 residues. Trimming at V came to 3 bases and at J to 7 bases, leaving 2 bases not matched to a gene.